This is a list of T cell receptor beta chains from one sample in a study of T cells after yellow fever vaccination. TCRdb analysed the 5' RACE reads with MiXCR anew, one entry per CDR3 protein. The sample lists fewer than 100,000 distinct CDR3 sequences; 8.9% were seen once. The starting material was CD8+ T cells not binding an NS4B(214-222) dextramer, sorted from PBMCs, obtained less than 16 days after the first yellow fever vaccination. These receptors all come from a man between 18 and 35 years old who received the YFV17D yellow fever vaccine. The CDR3 runs from the conserved cysteine through the conserved F or W. D genes are given only for firm matches. Rows give clone size only sometimes, using once, few, many, or a class for an expanded clone.

d_call | clone_size | j_call | v_call | cdr3_nt | cdr3_aa
NA | many | TRBJ2-1 | TRBV11-2 | TGTGCCAGCAGCTTAAGACTAGATTACAATGAGCAGTTCTTC | CASSLRLDYNEQFF
NA | many | TRBJ2-3 | TRBV12-3/TRBV12-4 | TGTGCCAGCAGTCTCCTGGGGGCGCAGTATTTT | CASSLLGAQYF
TRBD1 | few | TRBJ1-1 | TRBV7-9 | TGTGCCAGCAGCGAACCGGGACAGGGTTCGTCTGAAGCTTTCTTT | CASSEPGQGSSEAFF
TRBD1 | NA | TRBJ2-2 | TRBV20-1 | TGCAGTGCTAGATCCCAGACAGGGGCGAACACCGGGGAGCTGTTTTTT | CSARSQTGANTGELFF
NA | many | TRBJ2-4 | TRBV7-3 | TGTGCCAGCAGCGTCGACGGTTTAGCCAAAAACATTCAGTACTTC | CASSVDGLAKNIQYF
TRBD1 | NA | TRBJ1-1 | TRBV5-1 | TGCGCCAGCAGCTTGGCCGGGACAGGGTATACAGACACTGAAGCTTTCTTT | CASSLAGTGYTDTEAFF
TRBD2 | few | TRBJ2-1 | TRBV13 | TGTGCCAGCAGCTTAGGACTAGCGGGGGGAAGTGAGCAGTTCTTC | CASSLGLAGGSEQFF
NA | NA | TRBJ2-1 | TRBV7-9 | TGTGCCAGCAGCTTATCGGAATACAATGAGCAGTTCTTC | CASSLSEYNEQFF
TRBD2 | few | TRBJ2-1 | TRBV6-1 | TGTGCCAGCAGACTAGCGGGGGCCCGCTCCTACAATGAGCAGTTCTTC | CASRLAGARSYNEQFF
NA | many | TRBJ1-2 | TRBV6-5 | TGTGCCAGCAGTTACTCGGCGGCCCACTATGGCTACACCTTC | CASSYSAAHYGYTF
NA | few | TRBJ2-1 | TRBV5-1 | TGCGCCAGCAGCTTGGGCAGGCGCGAGCAGTTCTTC | CASSLGRREQFF
NA | NA | TRBJ2-1 | TRBV27 | TGTGCCAGCAGTTTAAGCGGCCTTGCCTCCTACAATGAGCAGTTCTTC | CASSLSGLASYNEQFF
NA | NA | TRBJ2-4 | TRBV23-1 | TGCGCCAGCAGTCAACACCTGACAGGTCCAGACTCCAAAAACATTCAGTACTTC | CASSQHLTGPDSKNIQYF
NA | NA | TRBJ2-7 | TRBV10-3 | TGTGCCATCAGTGAGCCGGTGCTCGACAGGATGGGGGTTGGGAGGGCCTACGAGCAGTACTTC | CAISEPVLDRMGVGRAYEQYF
NA | NA | TRBJ2-1 | TRBV7-6 | TGTGCCAGCACAATTGGGGGAAGAAATGAGCAGTTCTTC | CASTIGGRNEQFF
TRBD2 | few | TRBJ2-3 | TRBV11-3 | TGTGCCAGCAGCAAACCGGGACTAAAGTTTACGCAGTATTTT | CASSKPGLKFTQYF
NA | many | TRBJ1-5 | TRBV12-3/TRBV12-4 | TGTGCCAGCGTAAGGGGGGCCTATGGTCAGCCCCAGCATTTT | CASVRGAYGQPQHF
NA | many | TRBJ2-7 | TRBV7-8 | TGTGCCAGCAGCTTAATTGGTAGCGTCTCCTACGAGCAGTACTTC | CASSLIGSVSYEQYF
TRBD1 | NA | TRBJ2-7 | TRBV7-9 | TGTGCCAGCAGCCCCGTCGGACAGGGGACCTACGAGCAGTACTTC | CASSPVGQGTYEQYF
NA | NA | TRBJ2-2 | TRBV5-8 | TGTGCCAGCAGCTTCACAGGTTCCCTCACCGGGGAGCTGTTTTTT | CASSFTGSLTGELFF
TRBD2 | few | TRBJ2-1 | TRBV27 | TGTGCCAGCAGTCCTATTGCGGGGGGGGACAATGAGCAGTTCTTC | CASSPIAGGDNEQFF
NA | few | TRBJ2-4 | TRBV4-1 | TGCGCCAGCAGCCAAGGGGGGTTTGACAAAAACATTCAGTACTTC | CASSQGGFDKNIQYF
TRBD1 | few | TRBJ1-1 | TRBV7-9 | TGTGCCAGCAGCCCGGGACAGGGCCCGAACACTGAAGCTTTCTTT | CASSPGQGPNTEAFF
NA | NA | TRBJ2-5 | TRBV12-3/TRBV12-4 | TGTGCCAGCAGCTCGAGGGGGAACCAAGAGACCCAGTACTTC | CASSSRGNQETQYF
TRBD1 | NA | TRBJ2-5 | TRBV5-5 | TGTGCCAGCAGCCCTATTCACAGGGGAGCGGAGACCCAGTACTTC | CASSPIHRGAETQYF
NA | few | TRBJ1-5 | TRBV27 | TGTGCCAGCAGTTTATCTTCCCCACACCTCTATAGCAATCAGCCCCAGCATTTT | CASSLSSPHLYSNQPQHF
NA | few | TRBJ1-4 | TRBV12-3/TRBV12-4 | TGTGCCAGCAGTTTACCGGCGTGGGAAAAACTGTTTTTT | CASSLPAWEKLFF
NA | few | TRBJ2-6 | TRBV7-2 | TGTGCCAGCAGCTTAGCTCCAGGGGATCGGGCCAACGTCCTGACTTTC | CASSLAPGDRANVLTF
NA | NA | TRBJ2-3 | TRBV7-9 | TGTGCCAGCGTCGGGGACCAAGATACGCAGTATTTT | CASVGDQDTQYF
NA | few | TRBJ1-1 | TRBV29-1 | TGCAGCGTTGACGGGGGCAGGTACACTGAAGCTTTCTTT | CSVDGGRYTEAFF
NA | NA | TRBJ2-3 | TRBV20-1 | TGCAGTGCTACCCCGCGGGGGCAGGGAGATACGCAGTATTTT | CSATPRGQGDTQYF
TRBD2 | few | TRBJ2-3 | TRBV5-1 | TGCGCCAGCAGCCCAACGGAAGCGGGGATCACAGATACGCAGTATTTT | CASSPTEAGITDTQYF
NA | few | TRBJ2-7 | TRBV5-1 | TGCGCCAGCAGCTTGGTTTCTCAAAACTTGAGCTCCTACGAGCAGTACTTC | CASSLVSQNLSSYEQYF
TRBD2 | NA | TRBJ2-1 | TRBV4-1 | TGCGCCAGCAGCCAAGCCGGGACTAGGGCTGAGCAGTTCTTC | CASSQAGTRAEQFF
TRBD1 | many | TRBJ2-5 | TRBV7-9 | TGTGCCAGCAGCTCCGGCGTAAGACAGGGGTACCAAGAGACCCAGTACTTC | CASSSGVRQGYQETQYF
NA | few | TRBJ2-2 | TRBV24-1 | TGTGCCACCAGTGATACGGACCAGCCGAACACCGGGGAGCTGTTTTTT | CATSDTDQPNTGELFF
NA | few | TRBJ2-5 | TRBV12-3/TRBV12-4 | TGTGCCAGCAGTTTAGGATTTGGGACCGAGACCCAGTACTTC | CASSLGFGTETQYF
TRBD2 | few | TRBJ2-7 | TRBV5-1 | TGCGCCAGCAGCTTTAAGCGGGGCTACGAGCAGTACTTC | CASSFKRGYEQYF